This TCR beta chain was captured in a study of T cell changes during pregnancy in multiple sclerosis (dated 2019 in TCRdb). Background for the entire study: Changes in the T cell repertoire over the course of pregnancy were examined in this study in women with multiple sclerosis.

The library relied on the immunoSEQ multiplex PCR assay. The source is immuneACCESS, and TCRdb retained only in-frame sequences with V and J called. Part of the clones is not carried over; for the studies checked, unresolved V genes explain less than half of this, and the remainder is unexplained. Recorded for this sample are tens of thousands of clones; nearly 95% of them occurred a single time. Of the sample, 0.2% to 0.3% is held by the ten largest clones. A note on this clone: What antigen it recognizes has not been identified. Base qualities were left out, and no much larger clone turns up one base away.

Spanning cysteine to phenylalanine, the CDR3 consists of 14 amino acids. The entry retains the CDR3 DNA only, 42 bases that are in frame from base 1. V is shortened by 2 bases, J by 4 bases, and the region joining them spans 9 bases. The germline V gene (reference sequence) supplies CDR1 GTSNPN and CDR2 SVGIG. The clonotype originates from a female donor with multiple sclerosis, enrolled in a pregnancy study. The chain joins TRBV30 to TRBJ1-6; perhaps TRBD1 is the D gene, with 6 bases matching. The starting material was CD4+ T cells from peripheral blood mononuclear cells, obtained in the second trimester of pregnancy. DNA sequence: TGTGCCTGGAGTACCGACAGGTATAATTCACCCCTCCACTTT. Its amino acids are CAWSTDRYNSPLHF. Full variable domain (CDR3 extended with the reference TRBV30 and TRBJ1-6 proteins): SQTIHQWPATLVQPVGSPLSLECTVEGTSNPNLYWYRQAAGRGLQLLFYSVGIGQISSEVPQNLSASRPQDRQFILSSKKLLLSDSGFYLCAWSTDRYNSPLHFGNGTRLTVT.